This TCR beta chain emerged from a study of T cell responses to AZD1222 COVID-19 vaccine. Findings and limits, study-wide: With two AZD1222 doses given, Spike-specific TCR breadth and depth both rose. Repertoires in all cases were sampled only once the peak T cell response had passed. Females made up more of the donors, who were largely white British, and clonal diversity may have come out too low. Close to half of all spike-specific TCRs reportedly target regions of the variants that are unmutated.

Of note for this clone: Its antigen is as yet unknown.

Germline assignment: CDR1 SQVTM and CDR2 ANQGSEA. This CDR3 has 16 residues. V was shortened by 3 bases and J by 2 bases, with 20 bases between the two germline ends. Sequencing was performed with immunoSEQ multiplex PCR; in TCRdb, only in-frame clones are kept and a portion is missing. The sample holds 180,000 or so clones; approximately 95% are singletons and the top ten take around 4%. The clonotype originates from an adult in good health. The chain joins TRBV29-1 to TRBJ2-7, with D perhaps given as TRBD1 or TRBD2 (5 bases each). Material: peripheral blood, obtained on day 0 of AZD1222 vaccination. The CDR3 loop is CSVEELWDPHPYEQYF. In DNA, the CDR3 is TGCAGCGTTGAGGAGTTGTGGGACCCGCACCCCTACGAGCAGTACTTC.